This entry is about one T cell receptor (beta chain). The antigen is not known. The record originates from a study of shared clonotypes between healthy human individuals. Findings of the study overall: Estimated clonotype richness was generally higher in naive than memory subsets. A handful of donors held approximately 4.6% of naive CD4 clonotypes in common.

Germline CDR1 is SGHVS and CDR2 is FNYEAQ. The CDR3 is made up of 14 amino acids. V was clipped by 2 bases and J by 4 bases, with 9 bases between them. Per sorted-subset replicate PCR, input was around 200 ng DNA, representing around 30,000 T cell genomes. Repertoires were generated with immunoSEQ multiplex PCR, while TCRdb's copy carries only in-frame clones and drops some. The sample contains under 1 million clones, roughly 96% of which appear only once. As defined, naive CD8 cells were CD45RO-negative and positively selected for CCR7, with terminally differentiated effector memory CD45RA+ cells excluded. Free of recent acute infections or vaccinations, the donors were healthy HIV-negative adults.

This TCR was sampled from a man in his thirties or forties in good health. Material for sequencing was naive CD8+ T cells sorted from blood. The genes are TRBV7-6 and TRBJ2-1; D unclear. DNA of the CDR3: TGTGCCAGCAGCTTAAGTGACGGATACAATGAGCAGTTCTTC. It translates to CASSLSDGYNEQFF. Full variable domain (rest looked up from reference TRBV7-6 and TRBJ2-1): GAGVSQSPRYKVTKRGQDVALRCDPISGHVSLYWYRQALGQGPEFLTYFNYEAQQDKSGLPNDRFSAERPEGSISTLTIQRTEQRDSAMYRCASSLSDGYNEQFFGPGTRLTVL.